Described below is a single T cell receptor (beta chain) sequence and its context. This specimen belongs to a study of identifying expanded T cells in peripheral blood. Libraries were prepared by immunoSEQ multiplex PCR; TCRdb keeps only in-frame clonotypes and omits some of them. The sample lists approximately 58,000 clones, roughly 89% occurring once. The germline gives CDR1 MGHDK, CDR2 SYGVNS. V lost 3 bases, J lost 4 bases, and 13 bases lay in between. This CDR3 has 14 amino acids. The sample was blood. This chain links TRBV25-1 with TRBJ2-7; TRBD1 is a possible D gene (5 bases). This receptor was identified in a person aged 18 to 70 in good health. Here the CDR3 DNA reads TGTGCCAGCAGTGAGCTGCAGGGTGGGTACGAGCAGTACTTC. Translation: CASSELQGGYEQYF.